This T cell receptor (beta chain) comes out of a study of identifying expanded T cells in peripheral blood. Whole-study findings and limits: Differentially abundant clones: about 1.2 between replicates, around 17 at 2 to 3 weeks, less than 20 at four. Clone count variance between roughly two-week samples rose with total template count.

A note on this clone: Its cognate antigen is unknown.

Method: immunoSEQ multiplex PCR; TCRdb's copy keeps in-frame clones and lacks some. The sample has tens of thousands of clones, about 85% seen once; the top ten hold roughly 4%. No infections or other immune events were documented during collection. J lost 2 bases, V lost 6 bases, and 5 bases had no gene match. Germline CDR1 is MNHNY and CDR2 is SVGAGI (reference sequence). This CDR3 comprises 16 residues. The clonotype comes from a person aged 18 to 70 in good health. The chain has TRBV6-6 and TRBJ2-1, with 12 bases lining up with TRBD2. Input material: blood. The CDR3 DNA reads as TGTGCCAGCAGGGATCTAGCGGGGGGGGCCTACAATGAGCAGTTCTTC. Encoded protein: CASRDLAGGAYNEQFF.